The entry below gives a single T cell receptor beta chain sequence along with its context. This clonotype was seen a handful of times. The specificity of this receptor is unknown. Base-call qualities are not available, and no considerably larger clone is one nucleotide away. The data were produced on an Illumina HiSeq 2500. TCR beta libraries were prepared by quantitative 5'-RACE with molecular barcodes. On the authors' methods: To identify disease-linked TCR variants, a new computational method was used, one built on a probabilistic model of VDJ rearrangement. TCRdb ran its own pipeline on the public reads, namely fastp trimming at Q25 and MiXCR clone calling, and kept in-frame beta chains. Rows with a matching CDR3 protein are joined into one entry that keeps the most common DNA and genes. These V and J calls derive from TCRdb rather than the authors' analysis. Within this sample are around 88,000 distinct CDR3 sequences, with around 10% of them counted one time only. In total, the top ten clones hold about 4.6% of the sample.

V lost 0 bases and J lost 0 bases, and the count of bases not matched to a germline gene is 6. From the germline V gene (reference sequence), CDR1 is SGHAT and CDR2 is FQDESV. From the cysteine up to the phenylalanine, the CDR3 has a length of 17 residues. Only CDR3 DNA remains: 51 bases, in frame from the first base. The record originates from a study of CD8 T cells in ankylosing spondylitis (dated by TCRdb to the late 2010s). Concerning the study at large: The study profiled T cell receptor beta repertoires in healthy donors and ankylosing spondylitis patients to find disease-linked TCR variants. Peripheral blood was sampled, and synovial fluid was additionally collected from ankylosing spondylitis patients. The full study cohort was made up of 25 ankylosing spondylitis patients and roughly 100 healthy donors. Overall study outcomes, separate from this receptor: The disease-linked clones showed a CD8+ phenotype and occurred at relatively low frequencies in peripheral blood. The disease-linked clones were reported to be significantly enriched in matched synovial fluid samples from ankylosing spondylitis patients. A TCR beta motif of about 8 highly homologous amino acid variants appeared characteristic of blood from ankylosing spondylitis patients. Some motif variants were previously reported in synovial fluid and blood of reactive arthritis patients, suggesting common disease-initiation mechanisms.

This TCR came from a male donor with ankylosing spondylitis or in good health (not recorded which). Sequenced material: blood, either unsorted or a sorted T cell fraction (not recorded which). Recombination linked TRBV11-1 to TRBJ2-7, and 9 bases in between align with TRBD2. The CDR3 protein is CASSLASKRGVSYEQYF. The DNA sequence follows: TGTGCCAGCAGCTTAGCGTCAAAGCGGGGGGTCTCCTACGAGCAGTACTTC.